This entry describes one T cell receptor (beta chain). Its matching antigen is unknown. Assay: immunoSEQ multiplex PCR; the TCRdb copy retains only in-frame clones and omits some. The sample includes approximately 60,000 clones, roughly 82% seen only once; the top ten take approximately 3%. Stated time point: week 5, during vaccination. Doses comprised 300 ug of mutant IDH1 20-mer peptide each, plus topical imiquimod. Germline CDR1 reads MRHNA; CDR2 reads SNTAGT. The CDR3 contains 17 residues. V was clipped by 5 bases and J by 0 bases, with 16 bases between them. This specimen comes from a study of a mutant IDH1 vaccine in newly diagnosed glioma. Study observations and caveats: Pseudoprogression seemed unrelated to changes in top peripheral T cell clonotypes.

This receptor was obtained from a woman aged 18-29 years with glioma. Some clones in this sample may be carry-over from other donors' samples. The sequencing here drew on PBMCs, taken from a glioma patient whose treatment included an IDH1 peptide vaccine. The V call is TRBV6-4, the J call TRBJ2-2; a weak D match, TRBD2 (7 bases). The CDR3 coding sequence is TGTGCCAGCAGTCCACAGGGCGGGGGAGCGAACACCGGGGAGCTGTTTTTT. Its translation: CASSPQGGGANTGELFF.